The 18 T cell receptor beta chains reported below all come from one sample, sequenced in a study of regulatory T cells in long-lasting Graves disease. Time point in this sample: newly diagnosed GD, antithyroid drugs for less than 3 months. There was RNA extracted from PBMCs, and the TCR library was made from it. iRepertoire HTBI primers and Arm-PCR of CDR3 regions built TCR beta libraries. TCRdb re-derived calls from the multiplex PCR reads in MiXCR, one entry per CDR3 protein. This table has about 540,000 distinct CDR3 sequences, approximately 13% appearing once. These data also formed part of another study, on T cells in Graves' hyperthyroidism and ophthalmopathy.

Source: peripheral blood mononuclear cells (PBMCs), taken at new diagnosis, from a patient treated with antithyroid drugs. The source of these receptors is a man aged 25-45 years with Graves disease.

This clonotype was counted ten times or more. V and J are TRBV28 and TRBJ1-4; D is uncertain. V was pared by 3 bases and J by 1 base, with 12 bases between. There are 16 residues in the CDR3. CDR1 is MDHEN and CDR2 is SYDVKM in the germline V gene. The CDR3 here is CASSLPATRTNEKLFF. CDR3 coding DNA: TGTGCCAGCAGTTTGCCGGCTACCCGAACTAATGAAAAACTGTTTTTT.

This clonotype was seen many times. The J gene is TRBJ2-5, the V gene TRBV2; D gene uncertain. There are 12 residues in the CDR3. The V gene's germline CDR1 is SNHLY and CDR2 FYNNEI. Trimming shortened V by 1 base and J by 8 bases, and 8 bases separated the two germline ends. CDR3 coding DNA: TGTGCCAGCAGTGAAGACCTGGGAACCCAGTACTTC. Amino acids: CASSEDLGTQYF. The variable domain in full, with the rest retrieved from reference TRBV2 and TRBJ2-5, is EPEVTQTPSHQVTQMGQEVILRCVPISNHLYFYWYRQILGQKVEFLVSFYNNEISEKSEIFDDQFSVERPDGSNFTLKIRSTKLEDSAMYFCASSEDLGTQYFGPGTRLLVL.

This clonotype was observed many times. The V call is TRBV20-1, the J call TRBJ1-1, with D possibly matching TRBD1 (5 bases). Deletions cut 4 bases from V and 4 bases from J, with 10 bases between. Germline V gene lookup returns CDR1 DFQATT and CDR2 SNEGSKA (reference sequence). The CDR3 is 12 amino acids. The CDR3 loop reads CSATRDVTEAFF. CDR3 coding DNA: TGCAGTGCTACTAGGGACGTCACTGAAGCTTTCTTT.

For this clonotype: A much bigger clone sits one base away, suggesting this may be a read error. The chain uses TRBV11-2 and TRBJ2-3, with D uncertain. CDR1 SGHAT and CDR2 FQNNGV come from the germline V gene. The CDR3 runs to 15 residues. The V gene lost 10 bases and the J gene lost 8 bases, with 25 bases spanning the gap. CDR3 protein: CATLAFEVLGGTQYF. CDR3 sequence (DNA): TGTGCCACCTTAGCCTTTGAAGTCTTGGGTGGTACGCAGTATTTT.

J is TRBJ2-1 and V is TRBV20-1, with TRBD2 matching over 9 bases. Germline values: CDR1 DFQATT, CDR2 SNEGSKA (reference sequence). There are 17 residues in the CDR3. V was pared by 1 base and J by 0 bases, with 7 bases of the junction left unmatched. The CDR3 spells CSARGVGSGSSYNEQFF. For the CDR3, the DNA is TGCAGTGCTAGAGGGGTCGGTAGCGGGAGCTCCTACAATGAGCAGTTCTTC.

As regards this clonotype: A much more abundant neighbour one base away suggests this may be a read error. The V gene is TRBV7-2, the J gene TRBJ1-4; maybe TRBD1 (6 bases). This CDR3 contains 14 residues. Germline CDR1 and CDR2: SGHTA and FQGNSA. CDR3 sequence (DNA): TGTGCCGGCAGCTATGGGGGCGCAGATGAAAAACTGTTTTTT. It encodes CAGSYGGADEKLFF.

This chain connects TRBV5-6 to TRBJ1-5; D perhaps matches TRBD1 (6 bases). V gave up 0 bases and J gave up 4 bases, with 14 bases separating them. The CDR3 is 16 amino acids. CDR1 is SGHDT and CDR2 is YYEEEE in the germline V gene. CDR3 in DNA: TGTGCCAGCAGCTTGGCCCGGTTGGGGGCGAATCAGCCCCAGCATTTT. It translates to CASSLARLGANQPQHF. The full variable domain, completed using reference TRBV5-6 and TRBJ1-5, is DAGVTQSPTHLIKTRGQQVTLRCSPKSGHDTVSWYQQALGQGPQFIFQYYEEEERQRGNFPDRFSGHQFPNYSSELNVNALLLGDSALYLCASSLARLGANQPQHFGDGTRLSIL.

Many counts were recorded for this clonotype. The genes are TRBV2 and TRBJ1-2; TRBD1 is a possible D gene (5 bases). The germline CDR1 and CDR2 sequences are SNHLY and FYNNEI. The length of the CDR3 is 13 residues. V lost 2 bases, J lost 4 bases, and 8 bases lay in between. The CDR3 DNA sequence: TGTGCCAGCAGTGAACAGGGAACCTATGGCTACACCTTC. This encodes CASSEQGTYGYTF.

This clonotype has ten or more counts. V and J are TRBV12-5 and TRBJ2-1, with D possibly matching TRBD2 (6 bases). The V gene lost 0 bases and the J gene lost 6 bases, with 12 bases spanning the gap. The CDR3 runs 15 residues. Germline CDR1 reads LGHNT; CDR2 reads FRNRAP. As DNA, the CDR3 is TGTGCTAGTGGTTTGGTAATCTCGGGAGTCAATGAGCAGTTCTTC. Protein: CASGLVISGVNEQFF.

This clonotype has a count of ten or more. This rearrangement joins TRBV11-2 to TRBJ2-7; D uncertain. The CDR3 is 13 amino acids. Trimming pared 3 bases from V and 3 bases from J, leaving 9 bases between. The V gene's germline CDR1 is SGHAT and CDR2 FQNNGV. The CDR3 DNA is TGTGCCAGCAGCTTGAGTCAGAACTACGAGCAGTACTTC. It specifies CASSLSQNYEQYF.

This clonotype was seen a few times. This rearrangement joins TRBV6-2 or TRBV6-3 to TRBJ1-5, with 9 bases lining up with TRBD1. J gave up 7 bases and V 6 bases, and 10 bases lay outside the gene matches. This CDR3 spans 15 amino acids. Germline V gives CDR1 MNHEY, CDR2 SVGEGT. DNA for the CDR3: TGTGCCAGCAGACGCCTGGGACAGGGAGGGCAGCCCCAGCATTTT. Its translation: CASRRLGQGGQPQHF.

V is TRBV5-1 and J is TRBJ2-7, with TRBD2 matching over 11 bases. Trimming at V came to 4 bases and at J to 3 bases, leaving 9 bases not matched to a gene. The CDR3 length is 16 residues. Germline loops: CDR1 SGHRS, CDR2 YFSETQ. The CDR3 DNA reads TGCGCCAGCAGCGTAGCGGGAGGGCCCTCAAACTACGAGCAGTACTTC. It specifies CASSVAGGPSNYEQYF.

This clonotype was recorded many times. The V call is TRBV10-3, the J call TRBJ2-7, with D tentatively TRBD1 (6 bases). CDR1 is ENHRY, CDR2 SYGVKD, per germline. Deletions cut 4 bases from V and 5 bases from J, with 12 bases between. This CDR3 has 13 residues. The CDR3 loop reads CAISGQVGHEQYF. Here the CDR3 DNA reads TGTGCCATCAGTGGACAGGTGGGCCACGAGCAGTACTTC.

V usage is TRBV18 and J usage is TRBJ2-4; unclear D gene. The CDR3 is 14 amino acids. The germline V gene has CDR1 KGHSH and CDR2 LQKENI. V was trimmed by 0 bases and J by 6 bases, leaving 9 bases between them. CDR3 in amino acids: CASSPPGMGNIQYF. The CDR3 DNA reads TGTGCCAGCTCACCACCGGGAATGGGAAACATTCAGTACTTC.

This rearrangement joins TRBV18 to TRBJ2-1; TRBD2 matches 7 bases. The germline V gene has CDR1 KGHSH and CDR2 LQKENI. V shed 2 bases, J shed 6 bases, and the junction held 4 bases outside the gene matches. The CDR3 runs 14 residues. In DNA, the CDR3 is TGTGCCAGCTCACCAGGGCTAGCGGTCAATGAGCAGTTCTTC. It translates to CASSPGLAVNEQFF.

In this sample, this clonotype turned up many times. For the CDR3, the DNA is TGTGCCAGCATGCTAGCGGGAGGAGGGGAGACCCAGTACTTC. Translated: CASMLAGGGETQYF. The chain recombines TRBV6-1 with TRBJ2-5, with 11 positions matching TRBD2. CDR1 and CDR2 from the germline V gene are MNHNS and SASEGT. V was clipped by 7 bases and J by 5 bases; unmatched bases: 6. CDR3 length: 14 amino acids.

This clonotype appeared many times. The chain employs TRBV29-1 and TRBJ1-1; 8 bases fit TRBD1. The CDR3 runs to 13 residues. Per germline, CDR1 SQVTM and CDR2 ANQGSEA. After removal of 6 bases from V and 6 bases from J, the junction contained 9 bases not matched to a gene. CDR3 nucleotides: TGCAGCGTGAGCCCGGACAGGGAGCCTGAAGCTTTCTTT. Amino acid sequence: CSVSPDREPEAFF.

This clonotype was picked up a small number of times. The chain uses TRBV5-1 and TRBJ1-4; 8 bases are a match to TRBD1. Germline V gene lookup returns CDR1 SGHRS and CDR2 YFSETQ. J was trimmed by 6 bases and V by 4 bases; bases with no gene match: 5. The CDR3 extends over 14 amino acids. In DNA form, the CDR3 reads TGCGCCAGCAGCCCCGGGACAGGCCATGAAAAACTGTTTTTT. It encodes CASSPGTGHEKLFF.